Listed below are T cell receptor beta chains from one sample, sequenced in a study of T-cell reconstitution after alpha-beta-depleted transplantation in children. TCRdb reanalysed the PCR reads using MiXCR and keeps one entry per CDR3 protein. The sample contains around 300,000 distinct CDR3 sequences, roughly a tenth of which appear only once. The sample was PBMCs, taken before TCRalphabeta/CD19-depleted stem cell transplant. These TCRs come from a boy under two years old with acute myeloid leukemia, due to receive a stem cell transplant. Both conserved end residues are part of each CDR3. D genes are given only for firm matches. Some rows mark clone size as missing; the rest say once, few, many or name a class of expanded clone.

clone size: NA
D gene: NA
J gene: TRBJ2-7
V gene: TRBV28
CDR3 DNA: TGTGCCAGCAGTGAGAAAACCTACGAGCAGTACTTC
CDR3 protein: CASSEKTYEQYF

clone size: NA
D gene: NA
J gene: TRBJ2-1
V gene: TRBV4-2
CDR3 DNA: TGTGCCAGCAGCCAAGAAAGCACAAATCGTGAGCAGTTCTTC
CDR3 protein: CASSQESTNREQFF

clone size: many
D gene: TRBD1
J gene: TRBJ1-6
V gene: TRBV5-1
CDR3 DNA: TGCGCCAGCAGCTCGGGGACAGGGGAAAATTCACCCCTCCACTTT
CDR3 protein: CASSSGTGENSPLHF

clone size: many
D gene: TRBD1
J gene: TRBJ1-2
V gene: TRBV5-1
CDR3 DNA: TGCGCCAGCAGCTTGGGAATAACAGGGGAGCCTAACTATGGCTACACCTTC
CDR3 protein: CASSLGITGEPNYGYTF

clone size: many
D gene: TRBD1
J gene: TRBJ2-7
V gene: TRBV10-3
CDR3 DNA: TGTGCCATCAGCTCGGACAGGGCCTTCGAGCAGTACTTC
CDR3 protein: CAISSDRAFEQYF

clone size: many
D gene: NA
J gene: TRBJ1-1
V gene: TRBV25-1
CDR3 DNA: TGTGCCAGCAGTCCATCTGGGGGGGGCACTGAAGCTTTCTTT
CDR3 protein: CASSPSGGGTEAFF

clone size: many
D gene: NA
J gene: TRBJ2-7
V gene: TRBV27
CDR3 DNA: TGTGCCAGCGCTCGGGGTAACGAGCAGTACTTC
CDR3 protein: CASARGNEQYF

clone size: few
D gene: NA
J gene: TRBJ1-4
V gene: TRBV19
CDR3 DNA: TGTGCCAGTAGGGCCGGAACAGGGAATGAAAAACTGTTTTTT
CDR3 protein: CASRAGTGNEKLFF

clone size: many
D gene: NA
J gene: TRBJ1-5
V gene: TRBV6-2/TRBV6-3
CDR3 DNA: TGTGCCAGCAGCTCCGGGAGGGATGACAATCAGCCCCAGCATTTT
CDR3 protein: CASSSGRDDNQPQHF

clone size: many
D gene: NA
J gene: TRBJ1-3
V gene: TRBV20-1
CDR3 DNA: TGCAGTGCTAGAGGGGAGTCTGGAAACACCATATATTTT
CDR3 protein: CSARGESGNTIYF

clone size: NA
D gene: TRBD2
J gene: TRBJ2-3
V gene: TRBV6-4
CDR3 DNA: TGTGCCAGCAGTGTTCAAGCGGGAAGTACAGATACGCAGTATTTT
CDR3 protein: CASSVQAGSTDTQYF

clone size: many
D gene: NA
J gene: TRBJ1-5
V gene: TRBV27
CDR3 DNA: TGTGCCAGCAGTTTTCGGTTCAATCAGCCCCAGCATTTT
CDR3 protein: CASSFRFNQPQHF

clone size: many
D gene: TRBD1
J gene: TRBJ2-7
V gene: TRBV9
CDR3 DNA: TGTGCCAGCATGGGACAGGGGGGCGAGCAGTACTTC
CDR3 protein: CASMGQGGEQYF

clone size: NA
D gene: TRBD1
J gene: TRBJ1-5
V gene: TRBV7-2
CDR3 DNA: TGTGCCAGCAGCTTAGCTCACAGGGGCGGCAATCAGCCCCAGCATTTT
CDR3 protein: CASSLAHRGGNQPQHF

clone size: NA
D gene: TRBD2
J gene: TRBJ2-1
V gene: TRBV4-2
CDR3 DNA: TGTGCCAGCAGCCTCGGACTAGCGGCAAGCAATGAGCAGTTCTTC
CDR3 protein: CASSLGLAASNEQFF

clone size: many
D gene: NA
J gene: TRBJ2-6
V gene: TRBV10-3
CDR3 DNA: TGTGCCATCAGTGGAGGGGGCTCTGGGGCCAACGTCCTGACTTTC
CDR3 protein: CAISGGGSGANVLTF

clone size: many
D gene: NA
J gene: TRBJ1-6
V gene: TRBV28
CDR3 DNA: TGTGCCAGCAGTCCACGTACCACCTGGTCTTATAATTCACCCCTCCACTTT
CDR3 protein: CASSPRTTWSYNSPLHF